This T cell receptor (beta chain) was observed in a study of control samples from healthy donors and cancer patients. The V and J ends lost 4 bases and 5 bases, in that order; junction bases with no gene match: 6. Germline V CDR1 and CDR2: GTSNPN, SVGIG (reference sequence). This CDR3 has 14 amino acids. Repertoires were generated with immunoSEQ multiplex PCR, while TCRdb's copy carries only in-frame clones and drops some. The repertoire includes approximately 170,000 clones, roughly nine tenths of them detected once, and 1.2% to 1.5% sits in the top ten. The chain is built from TRBV30 and TRBJ1-2; 11 nucleotides align to TRBD1. Sequencing input: blood. This sequence originates from a man aged 30 to 39 in good health. The CDR3 here is CAWNLGQGGYGYTF. CDR3 DNA: TGTGCCTGGAACCTGGGACAGGGGGGGTATGGCTACACCTTC.